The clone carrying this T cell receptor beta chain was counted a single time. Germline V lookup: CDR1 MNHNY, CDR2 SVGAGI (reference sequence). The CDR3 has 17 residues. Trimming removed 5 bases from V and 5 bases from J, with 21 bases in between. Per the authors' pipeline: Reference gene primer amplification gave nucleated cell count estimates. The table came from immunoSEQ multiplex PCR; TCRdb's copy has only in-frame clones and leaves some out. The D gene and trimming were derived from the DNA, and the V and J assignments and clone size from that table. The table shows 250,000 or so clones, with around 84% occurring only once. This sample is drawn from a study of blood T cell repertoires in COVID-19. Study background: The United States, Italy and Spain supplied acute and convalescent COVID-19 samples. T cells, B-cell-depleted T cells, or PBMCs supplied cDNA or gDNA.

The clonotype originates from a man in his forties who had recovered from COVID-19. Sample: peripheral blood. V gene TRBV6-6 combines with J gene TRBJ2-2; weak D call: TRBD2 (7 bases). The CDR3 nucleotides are TGTGCCAGCAGTCCCCCTGGGGGGGGGCGATGGACCGGGGAGCTGTTTTTT. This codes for CASSPPGGGRWTGELFF.